One and the same sample provided the 20 T cell receptor beta chains below, sequenced in a study of beta chain features in type 1 diabetes. cDNA synthesis used the whole RNA isolate, giving expressed TCRB sequences. Repertoires were generated with immunoSEQ multiplex PCR, while TCRdb's copy carries only in-frame clones and drops some. The table has around 350,000 clones, roughly 12% seen once. The sample taken for sequencing was naive CD4+ T cells from blood. Receptors originate from a man aged 18 to 35 in good health.

In its sample, this clone was seen a few times. V usage is TRBV9 and J usage is TRBJ2-1; a weak D match, TRBD1 (6 bases). CDR1 SGDLS and CDR2 YYNGEE come from the germline V gene. This CDR3 contains 15 residues. Trimming shortened V by 2 bases and J by 6 bases, and 15 bases separated the two germline ends. CDR3 residues: CASSVGLDRSNEQFF. The CDR3 bases are TGTGCCAGCAGCGTCGGACTGGACAGAAGCAATGAGCAGTTCTTC.

This clone was counted only a few times. The chain has TRBV7-3 and TRBJ1-1; D call uncertain. V was shortened by 0 bases and J by 0 bases, with 17 bases between the two germline ends. The CDR3 is 18 residues long. Germline CDR1 SGHTA, CDR2 FQGTGA. Written as DNA, the CDR3 is TGTGCCAGCAGCTTAACTGGGGTGAAGAGGGCCATGAACACTGAAGCTTTCTTT. Translating gives CASSLTGVKRAMNTEAFF.

This clone was observed a handful of times. The V and J genes are TRBV9 and TRBJ2-5; D gene unclear. This CDR3 is built from 11 residues. V was pared by 0 bases and J by 7 bases, with 4 bases between. Germline V lookup: CDR1 SGDLS, CDR2 YYNGEE. DNA of the CDR3: TGTGCCAGCAGCGTAGACGGGACCCAGTACTTC. Translated: CASSVDGTQYF.

This clone appeared a few times. The chain uses TRBV2 and TRBJ2-3; 9 positions match TRBD1. Germline V CDR1 and CDR2: SNHLY, FYNNEI. CDR3 length: 15 amino acids. With V trimmed by 6 bases and J by 5 bases, 9 bases remained unmatched. CDR3 region: CASSAGTGLLDTQYF. DNA of the CDR3: TGTGCCAGCAGCGCAGGGACAGGGCTGCTAGATACGCAGTATTTT.

The sample holds a few counts of this clone. CDR3: CASSQVQGARRETQYF. The CDR3 nucleotides are TGTGCCAGCAGCCAAGTCCAGGGGGCACGAAGGGAGACCCAGTACTTC. The genes are TRBV4-2 and TRBJ2-5; 8 positions agree with TRBD1. J gave up 5 bases and V 1 base, and 9 bases lay outside the gene matches. CDR3 length: 16 residues. Germline V lookup: CDR1 LGHNA, CDR2 YNFKEQ.

This clone turned up a few times. Other DNA sequences in this specimen translate into the identical CDR3. The V gene is TRBV6-6, the J gene TRBJ2-5; D not certain. CDR1 is MNHNY, CDR2 SVGAGI, per germline (reference sequence). The CDR3 is 12 amino acids. Trimming left V 0 bases short and J 5 bases short, with 4 bases between. CDR3 residues: CASSYSRETQYF. The CDR3 coding sequence is TGTGCCAGCAGTTACTCGAGGGAGACCCAGTACTTC.

The V and J genes are TRBV7-9 and TRBJ1-2, with D perhaps matching TRBD1 (5 bases). The CDR3 is made up of 13 amino acids. The germline CDR1 and CDR2 sequences are SEHNR and FQNEAQ (reference sequence). V lost 4 bases, J lost 7 bases, and 13 bases lay in between. For the CDR3, the DNA is TGTGCCAGCAGCTCAATGGAGGGGACTGGCTACACCTTC. Translating gives CASSSMEGTGYTF.

The chain uses TRBV4-1 and TRBJ2-2; TRBD2 matches at 11 bases. The CDR3 has 17 residues. Germline V gene sequence: CDR1 MGHRA, CDR2 YSYEKL. V was pared by 4 bases and J by 5 bases, with 9 bases of the junction left unmatched. CDR3 bases: TGCGCCAGCAGCCCCGGGACTAGCGGTATTTTTACCGGGGAGCTGTTTTTT. It encodes CASSPGTSGIFTGELFF.

The rearrangement links TRBV5-6 to TRBJ2-3; 10 positions agree with TRBD1. Germline V lookup: CDR1 SGHDT, CDR2 YYEEEE. With V trimmed by 1 base and J by 4 bases, 12 bases remained unmatched. The CDR3 is 18 residues long. CDR3 DNA: TGTGCCAGCAGCTTGATTGGTTTGACAGGGGGCAAGGCAGATACGCAGTATTTT. Its translation: CASSLIGLTGGKADTQYF.

This rearrangement joins TRBV11-2 to TRBJ2-7; 8 bases match TRBD2. The CDR3 consists of 15 residues. V shed 1 base and J 7 bases; nucleotides not matched to a gene: 9. Germline CDR1 reads SGHAT; CDR2 reads FQNNGV. The CDR3 bases are TGTGCCAGCAGCTTAGCTGGCGGGGGGACGGGGGAGCAGTACTTC. Translated, it gives CASSLAGGGTGEQYF.

The chain carries TRBV6-1 and TRBJ2-7, with TRBD1 identical over 11 bases. Germline CDR1 and CDR2: MNHNS and SASEGT. Trimming cost V 5 bases and J 1 base; bases outside gene matches: 4. The CDR3 is 15 residues long. CDR3 region: CASSIGQGASYEQYF. Here the CDR3 DNA reads TGTGCCAGCAGTATAGGACAGGGGGCGTCCTACGAGCAGTACTTC.

The gene calls are TRBV19 and TRBJ2-1, with 9 bases matching TRBD2. Germline CDR1 LNHDA, CDR2 SQIVND (reference sequence). Losses at the gene ends were 4 bases for V and 0 bases for J; bases not matched to a gene: 4. This CDR3 is 16 amino acids long. CDR3 bases: TGTGCCAGTAGTAAACTAGCGGGCAGCTCCTACAATGAGCAGTTCTTC. It yields the protein CASSKLAGSSYNEQFF.

There are a few counts of this clone. This chain uses TRBV5-6 with TRBJ2-7, with 9 bases fitting TRBD1. The germline V gene encodes CDR1 SGHDT and CDR2 YYEEEE. V shed 5 bases, J shed 6 bases, and the junction held 9 bases outside the gene matches. The CDR3 covers 14 residues. The CDR3 nucleotides read TGTGCCAGCAGTCGGCCGACAGGGGGTTCCGAGCAGTACTTC. Translating it yields CASSRPTGGSEQYF.

This chain connects TRBV5-6 to TRBJ2-5; a possible D gene is TRBD1 (6 bases). The germline CDR1 and CDR2 sequences are SGHDT and YYEEEE. Trimming took 4 bases from V and 4 from J, leaving 17 bases between them. The CDR3 contains 15 residues. This chain's CDR3 is CASSLTRGSRETQYF. DNA of the CDR3: TGTGCCAGCAGCCTTACAAGGGGGTCGCGAGAGACCCAGTACTTC.

This clone was recorded a few times. The CDR3 nucleotides are TGTGCCAGCAGCCGAGGGGGTAGCTCCTACAATGAGCAGTTCTTC. Protein product: CASSRGGSSYNEQFF. The chain carries TRBV11-3 and TRBJ2-1; a possible D gene is TRBD1 (6 bases). This CDR3 is 15 amino acids long. Per the germline V gene, CDR1 is SGHNT and CDR2 is YENEEA. V dropped 5 bases and J dropped 0 bases, with 11 bases sitting between them. The full variable domain, its missing parts supplied by reference TRBV11-3 and TRBJ2-1, is EAGVVQSPRYKIIEKKQPVAFWCNPISGHNTLYWYLQNLGQGPELLIRYENEEAVDDSQLPKDRFSAERLKGVDSTLKIQPAELGDSAVYLCASSRGGSSYNEQFFGPGTRLTVL.

This chain joins TRBV7-3 and TRBJ2-6; the D is unclear. This CDR3 is 14 amino acids long. V was shortened by 3 bases and J by 4 bases, with 7 bases between the two germline ends. The germline CDR1 and CDR2 sequences are SGHTA and FQGTGA. The CDR3 nucleotides read TGTGCCAGCAGCTTGTCATCCGGGGCCAACGTCCTGACTTTC. Translating it yields CASSLSSGANVLTF.

Only a few counts were recorded for this clone. The V gene is TRBV7-8, the J gene TRBJ2-4, with 8 bases matching TRBD2. Germline CDR1 reads SGHVS; CDR2 reads FQNEAQ. This CDR3 is built from 17 residues. Germline trimming cut 6 bases from V and 0 bases from J; bases unmatched to any gene: 10. The CDR3 spells CASSSIAGRLAKNIQYF. The CDR3 nucleotides are TGTGCCAGCAGTTCCATAGCGGGAAGGCTAGCCAAAAACATTCAGTACTTC.

This clone was observed a few times. The V gene is TRBV25-1, the J gene TRBJ2-1, with 8 bases lining up with TRBD2. The CDR3 loop spans 15 amino acids. The germline CDR1 and CDR2 sequences are MGHDK and SYGVNS. V lost 5 bases, J lost 6 bases, and 9 bases stayed unmatched. The CDR3 protein is CASSTPGLGSNEQFF. The CDR3 DNA is TGTGCCAGCAGTACACCGGGACTAGGAAGCAATGAGCAGTTCTTC.

The gene calls are TRBV9 and TRBJ2-3; 11 positions match TRBD1. CDR1 SGDLS and CDR2 YYNGEE come from the germline V gene. The CDR3 length is 15 residues. Germline trimming cut 4 bases from V and 4 bases from J; bases unmatched to any gene: 5. The CDR3 region is CASSPRTGGSDTQYF. In DNA, the CDR3 is TGTGCCAGCAGCCCCCGGACAGGGGGCTCAGATACGCAGTATTTT. The entire variable domain, with the rest obtained from reference TRBV9 and TRBJ2-3, is as follows: DSGVTQTPKHLITATGQRVTLRCSPRSGDLSVYWYQQSLDQGLQFLIQYYNGEERAKGNILERFSAQQFPDLHSELNLSSLELGDSALYFCASSPRTGGSDTQYFGPGTRLTVL.

This clone was observed a handful of times. This chain joins TRBV5-1 and TRBJ2-2; 8 positions match TRBD1. The V gene end was trimmed by 1 base and the J gene end by 5 bases; junction bases not matched to a gene: 4. The V gene's germline CDR1 is SGHRS and CDR2 YFSETQ. This CDR3 is built from 15 residues. The CDR3 nucleotides read TGCGCCAGCAGCTTGATGCAGGGGGCGACCGGGGAGCTGTTTTTT. Translating gives CASSLMQGATGELFF.